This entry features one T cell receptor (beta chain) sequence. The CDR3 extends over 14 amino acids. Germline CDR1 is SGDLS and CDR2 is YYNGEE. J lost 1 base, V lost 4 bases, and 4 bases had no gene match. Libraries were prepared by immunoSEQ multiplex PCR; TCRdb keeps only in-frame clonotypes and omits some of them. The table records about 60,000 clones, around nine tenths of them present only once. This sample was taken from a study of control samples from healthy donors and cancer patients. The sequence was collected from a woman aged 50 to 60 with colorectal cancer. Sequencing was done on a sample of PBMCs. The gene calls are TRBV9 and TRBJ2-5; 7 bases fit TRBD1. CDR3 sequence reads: CASSPWDSQETQYF. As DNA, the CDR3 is TGTGCCAGCAGCCCATGGGACAGCCAAGAGACCCAGTACTTC.